This TCR beta chain derives from a study of T cell responses to AZD1222 COVID-19 vaccine. Concerning this clone itself: An end of the junction does not agree with germline; a read error may underlie this.

The method was immunoSEQ multiplex PCR; TCRdb's version includes in-frame clones alone and lacks a portion of them. The sample records over 85,000 clones, around 94% being singletons. There are 16 residues in the CDR3. Germline V gene data show CDR1 as LGHNA and CDR2 as YSLEER. The input for sequencing was peripheral blood, taken on day 0 of AZD1222 vaccination. The chain carries TRBV4-3 and TRBJ2-1; D is possibly TRBD1 or TRBD2 (5 bases each). This TCR came from an adult in good health. CDR3 sequence (DNA): TGCGCCAGCAACCAAGAGGGCCGGACAAACTACAATGAGCAGTTCTTC. Translated, it gives CASNQEGRTNYNEQFF.